The clone carrying this TCR beta chain has a single count. Its matching antigen is unknown. This entry comes from a study of beta chain features in type 1 diabetes. General study findings and limits: Among patients with Type 1 diabetes, TCRB CDR3s were moderately but significantly shorter in every one of the four CD4+ subsets.

The CDR3 covers 16 residues. Germline CDR1 is SEHNR and CDR2 is FQNEAQ (reference sequence). Trimming stripped 0 bases from V and 5 bases from J, with 13 bases between. The study reverse transcribed the entire isolated RNA, so it sequenced expressed TCRB transcripts. Produced via immunoSEQ multiplex PCR; TCRdb's table is partial and in-frame only. The table includes 95,000 to 150,000 clones, approximately 16% detected once. Donors underwent one heparinised blood draw, around 100 mL on average. Sorting of CD4+ naive, central memory, regulatory and stem cell-like memory cells was performed via CD45RO/CCR7/CD25/CD127/CD95/CD27.

The chain joins TRBV7-9 to TRBJ2-2; tentative D call: TRBD2 (5 bases). Material for sequencing was central memory CD4+ T cells from blood. This clonotype was obtained from a man aged 25-45 years with type 1 diabetes. CDR3 sequence: CASSLAPEVRTGELFF. CDR3 DNA: TGTGCCAGCAGCTTAGCGCCGGAGGTCCGAACCGGGGAGCTGTTTTTT.